A single sample gave rise to the 5 T cell receptor beta chains below, sequenced in a study of cytomegalovirus exposure and HLA in healthy donors (TCRdb year 2017). The method behind the library was the immunoSEQ multiplex PCR assay. A mixture of 60 forward primers for TCR Vbeta segments and 13 reverse primers for TCR Jbeta segments was used in the multiplex PCR. TCRdb obtained this table from immuneACCESS and retained in-frame rearrangements with V and J assigned. These tables miss some clones; where compared with another copy, unresolved V genes account for less than half of the shortfall, and the remainder is unexplained. The sample table holds about 160,000 clones, of which roughly 82% were seen once. Of the sample, about 10% falls within the top ten clones. Specimen: PBMCs. The receptors originated from a middle-aged man in good health and CMV-seropositive.

The chain has TRBV5-1 and TRBJ1-3; D not resolved. The CDR3 spans 13 residues. The germline gives CDR1 SGHRS, CDR2 YFSETQ. V lost 5 bases, J lost 0 bases, and 6 bases lay in between. The CDR3, as DNA: TGCGCCAGCAGTGAGAACTCTGGAAACACCATATATTTT. This sequence encodes CASSENSGNTIYF.

The chain recombines TRBV7-2 with TRBJ2-7; D may be TRBD2 (6 bases). CDR3 length: 14 amino acids. CDR1 is SGHTA and CDR2 is FQGNSA in the germline V gene. V was cut by 3 bases and J by 6 bases, with 15 bases left in between. The CDR3 nucleotides are TGTGCCAGCAGCTTGGGGGGAAGCTCTCTCGAGCAGTACTTC. This translates into CASSLGGSSLEQYF.

The chain employs TRBV5-1 and TRBJ2-7; TRBD2 agrees at 8 bases. Germline assignment: CDR1 SGHRS and CDR2 YFSETQ. The V gene end was trimmed by 0 bases and the J gene end by 2 bases; junction bases not matched to a gene: 7. This CDR3 has 16 residues. Here the CDR3 reads CASSLGLAGPTYEQYF. CDR3 nucleotide sequence: TGCGCCAGCAGCTTGGGGCTAGCGGGTCCGACCTACGAGCAGTACTTC.

The V and J genes are TRBV28 and TRBJ1-3, with unresolved D. Germline values: CDR1 MDHEN, CDR2 SYDVKM. The V end was cut by 5 bases, the J end by 7 bases, with 9 bases between. The CDR3 contains 12 residues. The CDR3: CASSLRSNTIYF. CDR3 DNA: TGTGCCAGCAGTCTGCGGAGTAACACCATATATTTT.

The rearrangement joins TRBV7-2 to TRBJ2-5, with 10 bases lining up with TRBD1. With V trimmed by 9 bases and J by 5 bases, 15 bases remained unmatched. Germline-derived CDR1 and CDR2 are SGHTA and FQGNSA. The CDR3 runs to 16 residues. The CDR3 loop is CASKSVGTGVAETQYF. CDR3 DNA: TGTGCCAGTAAAAGTGTGGGGACAGGGGTTGCGGAGACCCAGTACTTC.